One sample yielded the 4 T cell receptor beta chains listed below, sequenced in a study of human T cells and chemical hapten exposure (dated by TCRdb to 2020 to 2022). The time point label here, explained by the study, means: patch test 1, 2 weeks after DPC sensitization. The treatment or condition tag for this specimen amounts to: therapeutic diphenylcyclopropenone sensitization with weekly scalp DPC. Libraries were built with RACE. Sequencing relied on a NextSeq 500. In-frame beta chains were kept once TCRdb had trimmed the public reads at Q25 with fastp and called clones with MiXCR. Rows with one shared CDR3 protein collapse into an entry with the most common genes and DNA. In this sample the table shows 300,000 to 350,000 distinct CDR3 sequences, approximately 6.3% of which occur a single time. Around 8.4% of the sample belongs to the ten largest clones. This specimen consisted of whole blood, obtained in connection with sensitization to the hapten diphenylcyclopropenone (DPC). All receptors derive from a woman aged 18-30 years with alopecia areata. Some clones in this sample may be carry-over from other donors' samples.

This clonotype appeared a few times. The chain joins TRBV3-1 to TRBJ2-3, with D possibly being TRBD1 or TRBD2 (5 bases each). The germline V gene has CDR1 LGHDT and CDR2 YNNKEL (reference sequence). The germline V and J ends were trimmed by 4 bases and 5 bases, with 16 bases remaining between them. This CDR3 spans 15 amino acids. DNA of the CDR3: TGTGCCAGCAGCCGCAACCCCGGGGCAGGAGATACGCAGTATTTT. Residues: CASSRNPGAGDTQYF.

The chain links TRBV6-5 to TRBJ2-2; 10 nucleotides match TRBD1. Per the germline V gene, CDR1 is MNHEY and CDR2 is SVGAGI. The trim removed 4 bases at V and 6 bases at J, leaving 5 bases unmatched. This CDR3 contains 15 residues. The DNA of the CDR3 is TGTGCCAGCAGTTGGGGGACAGGGGAGTCCGGGGAGCTGTTTTTT. This gives the protein CASSWGTGESGELFF.

The chain uses TRBV3-1 and TRBJ2-2; 10 bases are shared with TRBD2. V lost 5 bases and J lost 5; bases outside the gene matches: 5. The CDR3 totals 15 residues. Germline V gives CDR1 LGHDT, CDR2 YNNKEL (reference sequence). CDR3 amino acids: CASSGTSDPTGELFF. The CDR3 nucleotides are TGTGCCAGCAGCGGGACTAGCGACCCGACCGGGGAGCTGTTTTTT. The full variable domain, completed using reference TRBV3-1 and TRBJ2-2, is DTAVSQTPKYLVTQMGNDKSIKCEQNLGHDTMYWYKQDSKKFLKIMFSYNNKELIINETVPNRFSPKSPDKAHLNLHINSLELGDSAVYFCASSGTSDPTGELFFGEGSRLTVL.

This clonotype has more than one count but fewer than ten. The DNA of the CDR3 is TGTGCCAGCAGCTTGCCCTACGCTGGGAGCGAGCAGTACTTC. Its translation: CASSLPYAGSEQYF. The rearrangement links TRBV7-2 to TRBJ2-7, with D tentatively TRBD2 (5 bases). Germline V gene data show CDR1 as SGHTA and CDR2 as FQGNSA. Trimming cost V 3 bases and J 6 bases, with 15 bases left between them. The CDR3 totals 14 residues.